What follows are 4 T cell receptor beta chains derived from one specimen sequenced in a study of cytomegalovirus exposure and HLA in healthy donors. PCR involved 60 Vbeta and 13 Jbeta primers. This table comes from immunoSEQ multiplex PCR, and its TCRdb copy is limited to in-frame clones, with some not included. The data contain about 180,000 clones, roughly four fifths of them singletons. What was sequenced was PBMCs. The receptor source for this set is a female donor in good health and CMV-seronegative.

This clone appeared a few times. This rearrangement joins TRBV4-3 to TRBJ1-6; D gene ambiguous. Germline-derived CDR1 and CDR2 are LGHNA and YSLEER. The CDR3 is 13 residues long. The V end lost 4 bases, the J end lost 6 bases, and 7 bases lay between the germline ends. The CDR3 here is CASSPGFNSPLHF. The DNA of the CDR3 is TGCGCCAGCAGCCCGGGTTTTAATTCACCCCTCCACTTT.

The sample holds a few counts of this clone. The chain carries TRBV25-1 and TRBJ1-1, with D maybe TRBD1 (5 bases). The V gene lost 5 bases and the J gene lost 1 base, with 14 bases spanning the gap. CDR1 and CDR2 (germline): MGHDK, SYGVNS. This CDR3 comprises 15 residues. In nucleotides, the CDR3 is TGTGCCAGCAGTCACCGGACATCCCAGAACACTGAAGCTTTCTTT. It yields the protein CASSHRTSQNTEAFF.

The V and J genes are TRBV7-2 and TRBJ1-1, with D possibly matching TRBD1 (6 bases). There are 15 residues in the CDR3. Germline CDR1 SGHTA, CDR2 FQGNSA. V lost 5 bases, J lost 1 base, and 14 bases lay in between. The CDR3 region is CASSQIGTQNTEAFF. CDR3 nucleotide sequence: TGTGCCAGCAGCCAAATCGGGACACAGAACACTGAAGCTTTCTTT.

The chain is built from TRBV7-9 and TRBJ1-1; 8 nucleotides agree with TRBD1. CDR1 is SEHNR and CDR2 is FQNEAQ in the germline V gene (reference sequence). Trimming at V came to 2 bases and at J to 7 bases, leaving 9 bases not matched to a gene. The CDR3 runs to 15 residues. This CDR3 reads CASSLLGTGESEAFF. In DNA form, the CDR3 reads TGTGCCAGCAGCTTACTGGGGACAGGCGAAAGTGAAGCTTTCTTT.